This T cell receptor beta chain came from a study of regulatory T cells in long-lasting Graves disease. Building the TCR beta libraries relied on iRepertoire HTBI primers, and CDR3 regions underwent Arm-PCR. MiXCR, applied by TCRdb to the multiplex PCR reads, yields one record per CDR3 protein. The table has hundreds of thousands of distinct CDR3 sequences, about 16% seen once; the top ten hold around 25%. Noted time point: newly diagnosed GD, antithyroid drugs for less than 3 months. Following extraction of RNA from PBMCs, that RNA was used to make the TCR library. The sample was also reused in another study, on T cells in Graves' hyperthyroidism and ophthalmopathy.

This specimen consisted of peripheral blood mononuclear cells (PBMCs), obtained at new diagnosis, from a patient treated with antithyroid drugs. The sequence came from a woman aged 40-65 years with Graves disease.

The CDR3 nucleotides read TGTGCCAGTCGACCCACGGGGTCTCGGGAGCAGTACTTC. This gives the protein CASRPTGSREQYF. The V gene is TRBV7-2, the J gene TRBJ2-7; possibly TRBD2 for D (5 bases). Trimming removed 9 bases from V and 7 bases from J, with 19 bases in between. The CDR3 totals 13 residues. The germline CDR1 and CDR2 sequences are SGHTA and FQGNSA.